The 30 T cell receptor beta chains given below trace back to one sample, sequenced in a study of blood T cell repertoires in COVID-19. Here immunoSEQ multiplex PCR was the method, and the copy in TCRdb shows in-frame clones only, minus some. The sample shows over 150,000 clones, approximately 90% of them seen only once. Material: peripheral blood. The receptors shown here come from a woman younger than 30 who had recovered from COVID-19.

The chain recombines TRBV27 with TRBJ2-1; D is unclear. Germline lookup yields CDR1 MNHEY and CDR2 SMNVEV (reference sequence). The CDR3 runs 15 residues. Deletions cut 6 bases from V and 1 base from J, with 13 bases between. CDR3 nucleotide sequence: TGTGCCAGCAGAGAAGACACCCTTTCCTACAATGAGCAGTTCTTC. Translation: CASREDTLSYNEQFF.

The rearrangement joins TRBV10-3 to TRBJ2-7; 8 nucleotides match TRBD1. Germline-derived CDR1 and CDR2 are ENHRY and SYGVKD. The CDR3 consists of 15 residues. V lost 0 bases to trimming and J lost 3 bases; unmatched junction nucleotides: 4. The CDR3 DNA sequence: TGTGCCATCAGTGAGTCCGGGACAGGACTCTACGAGCAGTACTTC. Translation: CAISESGTGLYEQYF.

The V gene is TRBV4-1, the J gene TRBJ1-2; TRBD1 agrees at 7 bases. V lost 3 bases to trimming and J lost 3 bases; unmatched junction nucleotides: 7. The CDR3 runs to 15 residues. Germline V gene data show CDR1 as MGHRA and CDR2 as YSYEKL. Here the CDR3 reads CASSQMWDSDYGYTF. CDR3 bases: TGCGCCAGCAGCCAGATGTGGGACAGCGACTATGGCTACACCTTC.

This chain joins TRBV6-5 and TRBJ1-5, with 8 bases matching TRBD1. V was clipped by 5 bases and J by 5 bases; unmatched bases: 5. The germline CDR1 and CDR2 sequences are MNHEY and SVGAGI. The CDR3 has 14 residues. CDR3 sequence (DNA): TGTGCCAGCAGTAGACAGGGGTGGGATCAGCCCCAGCATTTT. Translation: CASSRQGWDQPQHF.

The chain combines TRBV6-5 with TRBJ1-6; D unresolved. Trimming removed 3 bases from V and 9 bases from J, with 12 bases in between. Germline CDR1 reads MNHEY; CDR2 reads SVGAGI. CDR3 length: 14 amino acids. The DNA of the CDR3 is TGTGCCAGCAGTTATTCGGATCGGAGTTCACCCCTCCACTTT. Protein: CASSYSDRSSPLHF.

This clone was found once. The chain links TRBV9 to TRBJ2-2, with no clear D. Trimming cost V 3 bases and J 1 base, with 4 bases left between them. The CDR3 length is 13 residues. Germline assignment: CDR1 SGDLS and CDR2 YYNGEE. CDR3 protein: CASSGGNTGELFF. CDR3 sequence (DNA): TGTGCCAGCAGCGGAGGGAACACCGGGGAGCTGTTTTTT.

V usage is TRBV11-1 and J usage is TRBJ1-1, with a possible D match to TRBD1 (6 bases). Trimming removed 5 bases at V and 1 base at J, with 14 bases between. The length of the CDR3 is 15 residues. Germline CDR1 SGHAT, CDR2 FQDESV (reference sequence). This CDR3 is CASSPILDRNTEAFF. The CDR3 coding sequence is TGTGCCAGCAGCCCGATCTTGGACAGGAACACTGAAGCTTTCTTT.

The gene calls are TRBV18 and TRBJ2-3; 12 bases map to TRBD2. From germline, CDR1 is KGHSH and CDR2 LQKENI. This CDR3 has 16 amino acids. V lost 4 bases to trimming and J lost 2 bases; unmatched junction nucleotides: 4. The DNA of the CDR3 is TGTGCCAGCTCACTCGGACTAGCGGGGACCACAGATACGCAGTATTTT. It specifies CASSLGLAGTTDTQYF.

This chain joins TRBV7-2 and TRBJ2-5, with D perhaps TRBD2 (5 bases). From germline, CDR1 is SGHTA and CDR2 FQGNSA. Trimming removed 1 base at V and 1 base at J, with 10 bases between. The CDR3 sequence is 15 residues long. The CDR3 is CASSLDGGPQETQYF. The CDR3 coding sequence is TGTGCCAGCAGCTTAGATGGCGGGCCCCAAGAGACCCAGTACTTC.

The rearrangement joins TRBV6-6 to TRBJ1-3, with TRBD1 matching over 7 bases. J lost 0 bases, V lost 6 bases, and 14 bases had no gene match. Germline values: CDR1 MNHNY, CDR2 SVGAGI (reference sequence). The CDR3 consists of 18 residues. The CDR3 DNA reads as TGTGCCAGCAGGCGAGCCCCCCAGGGGGTGAGCTCTGGAAACACCATATATTTT. It yields the protein CASRRAPQGVSSGNTIYF.

The V and J genes are TRBV6-2 or TRBV6-3 and TRBJ1-5; D perhaps matches TRBD1 (6 bases). V was shortened by 2 bases and J by 4 bases, with 12 bases between the two germline ends. Germline lookup yields CDR1 MNHEY and CDR2 SVGEGT. This CDR3 comprises 15 residues. CDR3 sequence reads: CASSYHSGANQPQHF. The CDR3 nucleotides are TGTGCCAGCAGTTACCATTCAGGGGCTAATCAGCCCCAGCATTTT.

The chain carries TRBV7-3 and TRBJ2-5; 7 nucleotides agree with TRBD1. Germline CDR1 reads SGHTA; CDR2 reads FQGTGA. CDR3 length equals 16 residues. The trim removed 2 bases at V and 1 base at J, leaving 7 bases unmatched. CDR3 in amino acids: CASSLGDRAPQETQYF. Here the CDR3 DNA reads TGTGCCAGCAGCTTAGGAGACAGGGCCCCCCAAGAGACCCAGTACTTC.

The chain is built from TRBV4-3 and TRBJ1-5; D not certain. Trimming removed 1 base at V and 0 bases at J, with 7 bases between. Germline CDR1 is LGHNA and CDR2 is YSLEER. This CDR3 contains 15 residues. This CDR3 reads CASSQGRGSNQPQHF. CDR3 nucleotides: TGCGCCAGCAGCCAAGGCCGGGGTAGCAATCAGCCCCAGCATTTT.

There are a few counts of this clone. The rearrangement uses TRBV6-5 and TRBJ2-5; TRBD2 is a possible D gene (5 bases). Trimming pared 8 bases from V and 3 bases from J, leaving 10 bases between. Germline-derived CDR1 and CDR2 are MNHEY and SVGAGI. The CDR3 is made up of 12 amino acids. CDR3 coding DNA: TGTGCCAGCCCGGACTGGAAAGAGACCCAGTACTTC. Translating gives CASPDWKETQYF.

In this sample, this clone turned up many times. The rearrangement links TRBV7-9 to TRBJ2-2, with TRBD1 matching 7 bases. J was trimmed by 0 bases and V by 6 bases; bases with no gene match: 10. The CDR3 length is 17 residues. Germline CDR1 is SEHNR and CDR2 is FQNEAQ (reference sequence). The CDR3, as DNA: TGTGCCAGCAGGGCTACAGGGGAGAGGTCGAACACCGGGGAGCTGTTTTTT. Its protein product is CASRATGERSNTGELFF.

The chain carries TRBV19 and TRBJ2-3; a possible D gene is TRBD2 (6 bases). The CDR3 contains 16 residues. Germline V lookup: CDR1 LNHDA, CDR2 SQIVND (reference sequence). Trimming shortened V by 4 bases and J by 2 bases, and 16 bases separated the two germline ends. CDR3 DNA: TGTGCCAGTAGTAGCCGGGACTGGACATCCACAGATACGCAGTATTTT. Its protein product is CASSSRDWTSTDTQYF.

The chain recombines TRBV9 with TRBJ1-5, with a possible D match to TRBD1 (5 bases). The V gene lost 0 bases and the J gene lost 4 bases, with 14 bases spanning the gap. In germline, CDR1 is SGDLS, CDR2 YYNGEE. This CDR3 comprises 16 residues. The CDR3 DNA sequence: TGTGCCAGCAGCGTAGGAGACCCAGGGTGGAATCAGCCCCAGCATTTT. The encoded protein is CASSVGDPGWNQPQHF.

The CDR3 sequence is CASSQERVANTGELFF. The CDR3 DNA reads as TGTGCCAGCAGCCAAGAACGGGTAGCGAACACCGGGGAGCTGTTTTTT. This chain connects TRBV4-2 to TRBJ2-2; D uncertain. V was clipped by 0 bases and J by 0 bases, with 8 bases between them. Germline CDR1 and CDR2: LGHNA and YNFKEQ. The CDR3 is made up of 16 amino acids.

The chain carries TRBV6-5 and TRBJ2-7; 8 positions match TRBD1. The CDR3 is 14 residues long. Germline CDR1 and CDR2: MNHEY and SVGAGI. Trimming cost V 8 bases and J 1 base; bases outside gene matches: 7. The CDR3 protein is CASAPGQDSYEQYF. CDR3 nucleotides: TGTGCCAGCGCACCGGGACAGGATTCCTACGAGCAGTACTTC.

This clone was detected only a few times. This same CDR3 is encoded by further DNA sequences in the sample. The chain uses TRBV18 and TRBJ1-2; 7 nucleotides align to TRBD1. Looked up from germline, CDR1 is KGHSH and CDR2 is LQKENI. Trimming cost V 2 bases and J 8 bases; bases outside gene matches: 5. The length of the CDR3 is 13 residues. For the CDR3, the DNA is TGTGCCAGCTCACCATACAGGGGAAGGGGCTACACCTTC. This encodes CASSPYRGRGYTF.

The chain has TRBV6-7 and TRBJ2-7, with 11 positions matching TRBD2. TRBV6-7 is marked as an open reading frame, function uncertain. The trim removed 10 bases at V and 2 bases at J, leaving 4 bases unmatched. This CDR3 is 13 amino acids long. The CDR3 region has the DNA TGTGCCAAGGGACTAGCGGAAGCCTACGAGCAGTACTTC. This gives the protein CAKGLAEAYEQYF.

J is TRBJ2-7 and V is TRBV2; 8 bases match TRBD1. The length of the CDR3 is 12 residues. Germline V gene lookup returns CDR1 SNHLY and CDR2 FYNNEI. The V and J ends lost 6 bases and 4 bases, in that order; junction bases with no gene match: 2. The chain's CDR3 is CASRGDRYEQYV. In nucleotides, the CDR3 is TGTGCCAGCAGGGGGGACAGGTACGAGCAGTACGTC.

The count of this clone is one. The CDR3 DNA follows: TGTGCCAGCAGCCCCCGTCTGGGGGCCAACGTCCTGACTTTC. This encodes CASSPRLGANVLTF. This sequence joins TRBV11-2 and TRBJ2-6; D is undetermined. V lost 5 bases to trimming and J lost 4 bases, with 9 bases between them. Per germline, CDR1 SGHAT and CDR2 FQNNGV. There are 14 residues in the CDR3.

This clone was recorded once. The rearrangement uses TRBV6-2 or TRBV6-3 and TRBJ2-1, with a weak D call TRBD2 (6 bases). Germline V lookup: CDR1 MNHEY, CDR2 SVGEGT. V lost 4 bases and J 8 bases, leaving 18 bases between the germline ends. The CDR3 sequence is 15 residues long. The CDR3 here is CASSLLAATAHEQFF. DNA of the CDR3: TGTGCCAGCAGTTTATTAGCGGCCACCGCCCATGAGCAGTTCTTC.

V usage is TRBV7-2 and J usage is TRBJ2-5; 10 nucleotides line up with TRBD2. V was pared by 1 base and J by 5 bases, with 7 bases of the junction left unmatched. Germline lookup yields CDR1 SGHTA and CDR2 FQGNSA. This CDR3 has 16 amino acids. The CDR3 here is CASSLGLAGVRETQYF. In DNA form, the CDR3 reads TGTGCCAGCAGCTTAGGTCTAGCGGGGGTCAGGGAGACCCAGTACTTC.

The chain has TRBV6-6 and TRBJ2-3; 8 positions match TRBD1. The trim removed 6 bases at V and 5 bases at J, leaving 7 bases unmatched. This CDR3 has 14 amino acids. CDR1 is MNHNY and CDR2 is SVGAGI in the germline V gene (reference sequence). Written as DNA, the CDR3 is TGTGCCAGCAGGAGACAGGGGTTAGGAGATACGCAGTATTTT. Protein sequence: CASRRQGLGDTQYF.

This chain uses TRBV4-1 with TRBJ1-5; D remains unclear. This CDR3 has 13 amino acids. CDR1 MGHRA and CDR2 YSYEKL come from the germline V gene. The V and J ends lost 0 bases and 5 bases respectively, with 5 bases between them. CDR3: CASSQDGDQPQHF. The CDR3 nucleotides read TGCGCCAGCAGCCAAGATGGAGATCAGCCCCAGCATTTT.

The gene calls are TRBV3-1 (or the pseudogene TRBV3-2) and TRBJ2-3, with 10 bases that match TRBD2. CDR1 and CDR2 from the germline V gene are LGHDT and YNNKEL (reference sequence). The CDR3 runs to 16 residues. Germline trimming cut 5 bases from V and 2 bases from J; bases unmatched to any gene: 7. The CDR3 sequence: CASSNQAGGFTDTQYF. Here the CDR3 DNA reads TGTGCCAGCAGCAACCAAGCGGGAGGGTTCACAGATACGCAGTATTTT.

The V call is TRBV30, the J call TRBJ2-7, with D possibly matching TRBD2 (5 bases). The CDR3 runs 14 residues. V gave up 2 bases and J gave up 3 bases, with 14 bases separating them. The germline gives CDR1 GTSNPN, CDR2 SVGIG (reference sequence). The CDR3 loop is CAWSPPMGSYEQYV. In DNA form, the CDR3 reads TGTGCCTGGAGTCCACCGATGGGGAGCTACGAGCAGTACGTC.

The count of this clone is one. V gene TRBV19 combines with J gene TRBJ2-1, with TRBD2 matching 16 bases. The ends lost 4 bases at V and 0 bases at J; junction bases unmatched: 9. Germline values: CDR1 LNHDA, CDR2 SQIVND (reference sequence). The CDR3 is 20 amino acids. The CDR3 DNA reads TGTGCCAGTAGTAGAACCGGGACTAGCGGGGGGGCTCCCTCCTACAATGAGCAGTTCTTC. Translating it yields CASSRTGTSGGAPSYNEQFF. The full variable domain, its missing parts supplied by reference TRBV19 and TRBJ2-1, is DGGITQSPKYLFRKEGQNVTLSCEQNLNHDAMYWYRQDPGQGLRLIYYSQIVNDFQKGDIAEGYSVSREKKESFPLTVTSAQKNPTAFYLCASSRTGTSGGAPSYNEQFFGPGTRLTVL.